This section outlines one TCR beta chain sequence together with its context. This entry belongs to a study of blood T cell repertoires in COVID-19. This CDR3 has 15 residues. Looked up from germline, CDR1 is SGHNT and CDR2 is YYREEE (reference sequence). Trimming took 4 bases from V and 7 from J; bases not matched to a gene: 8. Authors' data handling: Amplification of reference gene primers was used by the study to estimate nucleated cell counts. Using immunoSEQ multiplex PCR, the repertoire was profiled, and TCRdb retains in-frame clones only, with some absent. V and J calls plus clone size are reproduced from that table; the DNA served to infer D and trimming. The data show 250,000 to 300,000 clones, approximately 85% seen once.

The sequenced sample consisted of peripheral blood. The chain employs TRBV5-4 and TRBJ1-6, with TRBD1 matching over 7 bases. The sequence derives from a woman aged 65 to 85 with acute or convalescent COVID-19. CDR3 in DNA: TGTGCCAGCAGCGGCCGGGACAGACACAATTCACCCCTCCACTTT. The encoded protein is CASSGRDRHNSPLHF.